This T cell receptor beta chain was sequenced for a study of Ad26.COV2.S vaccination and SARS-CoV-2 variants. Treatment denoted: roughly 18 received Ad26.COV2.S at low or high dose, single or two shots; several received placebo; per-sample allocation not given. Specimen acquisition occurred on day 63 following the initial vaccine or placebo injection. The study used a vaccine consisting of an Ad26 vector that expressed Wuhan-strain SARS-CoV-2 spike. With respect to this clone: Its antigen remains unidentified.

This CDR3 spans 15 amino acids. CDR1 and CDR2 (germline): MNHEY, SVGEGT. Trimming took off 6 bases at V and 1 base at J, with 12 bases between the two ends. Findings of the study overall: TCR breadth and depth analyses may have underestimated total T cell responses. Vaccine and placebo groups showed comparable non-spike TCR breadth.

The method was immunoSEQ multiplex PCR; TCRdb's version includes in-frame clones alone and lacks a portion of them. The repertoire consists of more than 300,000 clones, with roughly 86% occurring once and the leading ten covering approximately 1.9%. The V call is TRBV6-2 or TRBV6-3, the J call TRBJ2-2; D unclear. The TCR comes from a person between 18 and 65 years old who received the Ad26.COV2.S COVID-19 vaccine or a placebo. Sequencing was performed on peripheral blood, taken in a trial of Ad26.COV2.S vaccine versus placebo. The CDR3 coding sequence is TGTGCCAGCAGCCCCACAAATTTGAACACCGGGGAGCTGTTTTTT. Translated: CASSPTNLNTGELFF.